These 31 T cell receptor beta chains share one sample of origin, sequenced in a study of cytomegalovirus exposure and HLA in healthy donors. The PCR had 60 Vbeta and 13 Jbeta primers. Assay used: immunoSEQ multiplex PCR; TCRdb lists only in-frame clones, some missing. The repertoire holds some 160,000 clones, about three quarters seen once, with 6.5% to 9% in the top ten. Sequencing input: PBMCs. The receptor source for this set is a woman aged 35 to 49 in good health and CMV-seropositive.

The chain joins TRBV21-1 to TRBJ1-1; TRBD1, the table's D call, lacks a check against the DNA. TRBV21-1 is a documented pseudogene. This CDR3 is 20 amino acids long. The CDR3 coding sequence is TGTGCCAGCAGCAAACCCAACGTCAAGGCAGGGACAGGGGTATACACTGAAGCTTTCTTT. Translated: CASSKPNVKAGTGVYTEAFF.

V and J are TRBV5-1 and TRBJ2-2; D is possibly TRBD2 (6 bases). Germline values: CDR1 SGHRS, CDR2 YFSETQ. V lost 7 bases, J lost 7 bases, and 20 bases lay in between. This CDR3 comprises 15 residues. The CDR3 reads CASQPPGLMGGELFF. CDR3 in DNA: TGCGCCAGCCAACCCCCGGGACTGATGGGCGGGGAGCTGTTTTTT. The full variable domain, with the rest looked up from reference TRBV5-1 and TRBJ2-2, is KAGVTQTPRYLIKTRGQQVTLSCSPISGHRSVSWYQQTPGQGLQFLFEYFSETQRNKGNFPGRFSGRQFSNSRSEMNVSTLELGDSALYLCASQPPGLMGGELFFGEGSRLTVL.

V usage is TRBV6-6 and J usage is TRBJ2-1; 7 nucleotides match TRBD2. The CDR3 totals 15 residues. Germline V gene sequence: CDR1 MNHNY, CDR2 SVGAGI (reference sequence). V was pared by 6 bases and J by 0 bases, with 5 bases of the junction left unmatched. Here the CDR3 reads CASSRPGGSYNEQFF. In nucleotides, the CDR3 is TGTGCCAGCAGCCGCCCGGGGGGCTCCTACAATGAGCAGTTCTTC.

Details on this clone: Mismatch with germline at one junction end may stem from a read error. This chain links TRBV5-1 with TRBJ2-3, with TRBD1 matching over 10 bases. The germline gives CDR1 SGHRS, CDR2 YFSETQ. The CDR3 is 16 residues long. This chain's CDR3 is CAGSLEGTGATDTQYF. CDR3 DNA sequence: TGCGCCGGCAGCTTGGAAGGGACAGGGGCTACAGATACGCAGTATTTT. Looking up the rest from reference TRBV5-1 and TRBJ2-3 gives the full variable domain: KAGVTQTPRYLIKTRGQQVTLSCSPISGHRSVSWYQQTPGQGLQFLFEYFSETQRNKGNFPGRFSGRQFSNSRSEMNVSTLELGDSALYLCAGSLEGTGATDTQYFGPGTRLTVL.

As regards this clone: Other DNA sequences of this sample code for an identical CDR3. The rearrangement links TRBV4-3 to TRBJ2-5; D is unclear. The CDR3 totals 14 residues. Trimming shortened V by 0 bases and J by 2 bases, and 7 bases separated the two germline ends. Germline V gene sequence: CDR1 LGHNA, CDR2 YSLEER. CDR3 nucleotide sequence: TGCGCCAGCAGCCAAGACCTGTCTCAAGAGACCCAGTACTTC. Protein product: CASSQDLSQETQYF.

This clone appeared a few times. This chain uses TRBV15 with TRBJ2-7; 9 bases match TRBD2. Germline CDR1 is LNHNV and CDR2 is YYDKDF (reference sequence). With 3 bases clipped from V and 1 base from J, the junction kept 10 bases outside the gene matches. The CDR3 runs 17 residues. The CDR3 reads CATSRELAGDRSYEQYF. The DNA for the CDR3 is TGTGCCACCAGCAGGGAGTTAGCGGGGGACCGGTCCTACGAGCAGTACTTC.

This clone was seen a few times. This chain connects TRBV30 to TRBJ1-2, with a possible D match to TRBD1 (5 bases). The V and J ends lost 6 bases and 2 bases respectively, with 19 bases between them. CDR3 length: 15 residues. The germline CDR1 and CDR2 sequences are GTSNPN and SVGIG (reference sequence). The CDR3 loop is CACSTQTATNYGYTF. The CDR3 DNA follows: TGTGCCTGTTCCACCCAGACAGCAACAAACTATGGCTACACCTTC.

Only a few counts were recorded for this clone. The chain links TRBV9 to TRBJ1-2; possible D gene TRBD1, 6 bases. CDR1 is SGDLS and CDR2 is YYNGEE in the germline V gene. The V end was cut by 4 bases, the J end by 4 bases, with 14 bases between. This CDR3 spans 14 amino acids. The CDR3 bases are TGTGCCAGCAGCCGAACCGGACAGACCTATGGCTACACCTTC. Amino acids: CASSRTGQTYGYTF. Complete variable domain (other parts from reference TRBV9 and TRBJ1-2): DSGVTQTPKHLITATGQRVTLRCSPRSGDLSVYWYQQSLDQGLQFLIQYYNGEERAKGNILERFSAQQFPDLHSELNLSSLELGDSALYFCASSRTGQTYGYTFGSGTRLTVV.

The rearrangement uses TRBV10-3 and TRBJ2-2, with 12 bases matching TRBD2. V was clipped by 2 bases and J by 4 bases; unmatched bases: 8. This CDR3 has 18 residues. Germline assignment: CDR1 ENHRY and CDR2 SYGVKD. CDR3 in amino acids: CAISEGLAGGRFTGELFF. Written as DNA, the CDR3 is TGTGCCATCAGTGAGGGCCTAGCGGGGGGGCGATTCACCGGGGAGCTGTTTTTT.

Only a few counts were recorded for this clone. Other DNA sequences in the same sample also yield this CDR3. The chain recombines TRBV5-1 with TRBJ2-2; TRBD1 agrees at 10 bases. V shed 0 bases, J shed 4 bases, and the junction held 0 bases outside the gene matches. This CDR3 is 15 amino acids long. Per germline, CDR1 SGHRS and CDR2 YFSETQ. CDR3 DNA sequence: TGCGCCAGCAGCTTGGGGACAGGGGGCACCGGGGAGCTGTTTTTT. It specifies CASSLGTGGTGELFF. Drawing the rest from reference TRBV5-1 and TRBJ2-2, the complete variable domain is KAGVTQTPRYLIKTRGQQVTLSCSPISGHRSVSWYQQTPGQGLQFLFEYFSETQRNKGNFPGRFSGRQFSNSRSEMNVSTLELGDSALYLCASSLGTGGTGELFFGEGSRLTVL.

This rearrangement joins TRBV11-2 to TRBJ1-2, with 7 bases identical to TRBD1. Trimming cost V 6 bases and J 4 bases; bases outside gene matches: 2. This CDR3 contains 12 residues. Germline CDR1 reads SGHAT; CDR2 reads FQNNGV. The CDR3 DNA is TGTGCCAGCAGAAGACAGGGCTATGGCTACACCTTC. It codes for CASRRQGYGYTF.

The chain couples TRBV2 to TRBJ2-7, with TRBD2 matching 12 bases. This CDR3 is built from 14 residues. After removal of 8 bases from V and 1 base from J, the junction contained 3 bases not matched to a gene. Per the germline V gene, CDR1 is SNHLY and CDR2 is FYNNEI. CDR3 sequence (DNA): TGTGCCAGCTCCGGGACTAGCGGGTCCTACGAGCAGTACTTC. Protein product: CASSGTSGSYEQYF.

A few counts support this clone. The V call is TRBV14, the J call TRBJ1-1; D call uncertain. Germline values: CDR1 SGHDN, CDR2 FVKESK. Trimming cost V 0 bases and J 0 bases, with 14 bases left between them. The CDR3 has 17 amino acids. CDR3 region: CASSQDYPEQVNTEAFF. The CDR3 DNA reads TGTGCCAGCAGCCAAGATTATCCAGAACAAGTGAACACTGAAGCTTTCTTT.

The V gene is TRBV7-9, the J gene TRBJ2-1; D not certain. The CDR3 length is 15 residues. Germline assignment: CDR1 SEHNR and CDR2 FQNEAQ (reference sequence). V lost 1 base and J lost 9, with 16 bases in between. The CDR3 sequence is CASSLVPELVAEQFF. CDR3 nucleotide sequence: TGTGCCAGCAGCTTAGTTCCAGAATTGGTCGCTGAGCAGTTCTTC.

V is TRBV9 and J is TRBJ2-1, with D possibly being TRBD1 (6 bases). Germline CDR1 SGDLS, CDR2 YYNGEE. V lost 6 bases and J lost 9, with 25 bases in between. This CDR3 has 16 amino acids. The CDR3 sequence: CASTPRGRQEAGEQFF. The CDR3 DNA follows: TGTGCCAGCACCCCAAGGGGGAGACAGGAGGCGGGTGAGCAGTTCTTC.

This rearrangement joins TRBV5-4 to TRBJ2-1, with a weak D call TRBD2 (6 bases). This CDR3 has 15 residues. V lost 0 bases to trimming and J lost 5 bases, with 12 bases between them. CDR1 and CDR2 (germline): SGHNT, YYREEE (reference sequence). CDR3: CASSLGGRSDNEQFF. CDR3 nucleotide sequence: TGTGCCAGCAGCTTGGGGGGGAGGTCGGACAATGAGCAGTTCTTC.

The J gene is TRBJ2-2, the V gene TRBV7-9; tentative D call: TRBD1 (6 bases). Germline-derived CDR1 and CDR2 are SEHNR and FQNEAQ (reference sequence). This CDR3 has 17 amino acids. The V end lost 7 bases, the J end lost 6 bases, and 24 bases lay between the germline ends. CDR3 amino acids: CASTHALQGFPSGELFF. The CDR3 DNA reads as TGTGCCAGCACTCACGCGTTGCAGGGGTTTCCGTCCGGGGAGCTGTTTTTT.

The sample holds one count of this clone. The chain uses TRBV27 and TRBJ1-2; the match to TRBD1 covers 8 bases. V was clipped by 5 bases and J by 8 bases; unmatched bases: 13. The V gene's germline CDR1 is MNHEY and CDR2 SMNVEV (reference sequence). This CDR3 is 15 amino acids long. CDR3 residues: CASSERDRGDGGYTF. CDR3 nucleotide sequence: TGTGCCAGCAGTGAACGAGACAGGGGAGACGGCGGCTACACCTTC.

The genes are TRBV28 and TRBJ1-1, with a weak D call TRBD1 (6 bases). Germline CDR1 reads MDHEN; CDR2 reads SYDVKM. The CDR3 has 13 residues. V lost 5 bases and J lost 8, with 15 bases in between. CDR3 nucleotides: TGTGCCAGCAGTCAAACCGACAGGATAGAAGCTTTCTTT. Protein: CASSQTDRIEAFF.

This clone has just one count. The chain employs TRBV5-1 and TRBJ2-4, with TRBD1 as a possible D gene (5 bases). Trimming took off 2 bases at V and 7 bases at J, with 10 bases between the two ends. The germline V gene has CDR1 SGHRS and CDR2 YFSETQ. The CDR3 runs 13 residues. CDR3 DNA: TGCGCCAGCAGCTTATGGGGCGAGAACATTCAGTACTTC. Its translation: CASSLWGENIQYF.

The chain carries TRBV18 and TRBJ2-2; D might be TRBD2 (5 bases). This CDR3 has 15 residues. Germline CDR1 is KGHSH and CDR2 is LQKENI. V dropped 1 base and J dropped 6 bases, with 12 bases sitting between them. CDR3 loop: CASSPLGLGAGELFF. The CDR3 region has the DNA TGTGCCAGCTCACCACTAGGATTGGGAGCCGGGGAGCTGTTTTTT.

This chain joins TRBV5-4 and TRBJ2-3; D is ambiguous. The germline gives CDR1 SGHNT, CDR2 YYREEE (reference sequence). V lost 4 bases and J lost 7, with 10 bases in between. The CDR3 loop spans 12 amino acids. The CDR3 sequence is CASSASGNTQYF. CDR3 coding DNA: TGTGCCAGCAGCGCTTCGGGTAATACGCAGTATTTT.

CDR3 protein: CASGRGSSYNEQFF. The DNA for the CDR3 is TGTGCCAGCGGCAGGGGGAGCTCCTACAATGAGCAGTTCTTC. The chain links TRBV6-5 to TRBJ2-1; 7 bases line up with TRBD1. This CDR3 has 14 residues. The V gene's germline CDR1 is MNHEY and CDR2 SVGAGI. Trimming took 8 bases from V and 0 from J; bases not matched to a gene: 4.

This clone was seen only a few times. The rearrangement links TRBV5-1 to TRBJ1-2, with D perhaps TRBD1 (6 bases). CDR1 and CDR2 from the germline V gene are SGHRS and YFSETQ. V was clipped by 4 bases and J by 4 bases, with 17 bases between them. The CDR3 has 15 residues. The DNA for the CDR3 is TGCGCCAGCAGCCAAGTGGCTGGGGGGGCCTATGGCTACACCTTC. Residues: CASSQVAGGAYGYTF.

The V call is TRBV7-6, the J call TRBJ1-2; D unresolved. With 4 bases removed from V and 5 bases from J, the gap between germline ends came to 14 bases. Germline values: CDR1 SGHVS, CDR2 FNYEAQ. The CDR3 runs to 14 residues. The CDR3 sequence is CASSSLEREYGYTF. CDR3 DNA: TGTGCCAGCAGCTCCCTGGAGAGGGAGTATGGCTACACCTTC.

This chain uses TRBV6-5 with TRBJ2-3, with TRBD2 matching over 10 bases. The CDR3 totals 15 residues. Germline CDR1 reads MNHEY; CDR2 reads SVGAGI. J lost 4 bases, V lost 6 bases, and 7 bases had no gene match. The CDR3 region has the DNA TGTGCCAGCAGAAAAATAGCGGGGGGCGCAGATACGCAGTATTTT. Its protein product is CASRKIAGGADTQYF.

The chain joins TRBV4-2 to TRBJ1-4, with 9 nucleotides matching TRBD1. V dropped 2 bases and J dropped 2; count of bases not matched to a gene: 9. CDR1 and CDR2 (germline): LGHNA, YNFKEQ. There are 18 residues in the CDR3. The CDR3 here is CASSQYRGRGGTNEKLFF. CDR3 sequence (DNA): TGTGCCAGCAGCCAATACAGGGGGCGAGGGGGGACTAATGAAAAACTGTTTTTT.

The CDR3 DNA follows: TGTGCCAGCAGGGAGGCCAGGGGCGTCTACAATGAGCAGTTCTTC. Protein sequence: CASREARGVYNEQFF. The gene calls are TRBV6-1 and TRBJ2-1; possibly TRBD1 for D (6 bases). The germline gives CDR1 MNHNS, CDR2 SASEGT. The CDR3 runs 15 residues. The ends were cut back, 6 bases at V and 3 bases at J, with 15 bases in the middle.

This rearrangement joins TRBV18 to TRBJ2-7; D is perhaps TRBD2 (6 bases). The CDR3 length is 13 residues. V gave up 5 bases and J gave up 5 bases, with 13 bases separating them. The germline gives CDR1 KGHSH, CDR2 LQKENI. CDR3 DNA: TGTGCCAGCTCATCGGGACTTTCTAACGAGCAGTACTTC. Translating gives CASSSGLSNEQYF.

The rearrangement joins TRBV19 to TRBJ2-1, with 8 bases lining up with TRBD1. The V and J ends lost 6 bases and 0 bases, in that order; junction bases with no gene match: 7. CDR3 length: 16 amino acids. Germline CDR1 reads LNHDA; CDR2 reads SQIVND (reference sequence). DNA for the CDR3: TGTGCCAGTAGGCCAGGGGGCCGGAGCTCCTACAATGAGCAGTTCTTC. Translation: CASRPGGRSSYNEQFF.

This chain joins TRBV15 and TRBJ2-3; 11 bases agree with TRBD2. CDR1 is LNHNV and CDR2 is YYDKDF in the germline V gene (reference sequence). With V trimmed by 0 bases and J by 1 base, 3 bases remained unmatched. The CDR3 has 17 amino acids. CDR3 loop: CATSRDLAGGGTDTQYF. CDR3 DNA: TGTGCCACCAGCAGAGACCTAGCGGGGGGAGGCACAGATACGCAGTATTTT.